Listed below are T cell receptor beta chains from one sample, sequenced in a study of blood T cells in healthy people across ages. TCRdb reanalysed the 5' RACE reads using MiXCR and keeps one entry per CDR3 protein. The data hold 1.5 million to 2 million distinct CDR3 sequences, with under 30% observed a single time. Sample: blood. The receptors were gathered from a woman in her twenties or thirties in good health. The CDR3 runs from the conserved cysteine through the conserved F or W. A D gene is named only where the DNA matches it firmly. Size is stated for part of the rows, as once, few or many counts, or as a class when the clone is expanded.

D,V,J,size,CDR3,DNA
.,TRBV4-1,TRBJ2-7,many,CASSQAGDYEQYF,TGCGCCAGCAGCCAAGCGGGAGACTACGAGCAGTACTTC
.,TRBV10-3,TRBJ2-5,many,CAISYGEETQYF,TGTGCCATCTCTTACGGGGAAGAGACCCAGTACTTC
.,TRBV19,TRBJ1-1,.,CASSALGQTMNTEAFF,TGTGCCAGTAGTGCCCTTGGACAGACAATGAACACTGAAGCTTTCTTT
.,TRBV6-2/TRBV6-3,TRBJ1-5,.,CASTDPGGNQLQHF,TGTGCCAGCACGGACCCCGGAGGCAATCAGCTCCAGCATTTT
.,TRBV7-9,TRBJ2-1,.,CASSARSSYNEQFF,TGTGCCAGCAGCGCTCGCAGCTCCTACAATGAGCAGTTCTTC
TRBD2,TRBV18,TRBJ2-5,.,CASSPSRGGRETQYF,TGTGCCAGCTCACCATCGCGGGGGGGCAGAGAGACCCAGTACTTC
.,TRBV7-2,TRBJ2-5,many,CASSSVADSQETQYF,TGTGCCAGCAGCTCCGTAGCCGACAGTCAAGAGACCCAGTACTTC
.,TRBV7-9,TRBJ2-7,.,CATSDRPNSYEQYF,TGTGCCACCTCTGACAGACCCAACTCCTACGAGCAGTACTTC
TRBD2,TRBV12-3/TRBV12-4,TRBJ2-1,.,CASSFTSGSGYEQFF,TGTGCCAGCAGTTTCACTAGCGGGAGTGGCTATGAGCAGTTCTTC
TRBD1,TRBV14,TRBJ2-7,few,CANSQGAGGSYEQYF,TGTGCCAACAGCCAAGGGGCAGGGGGATCCTACGAGCAGTACTTC
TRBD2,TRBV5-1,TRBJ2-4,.,CASSFRLAVNNEQYF,TGCGCCAGCAGCTTTAGGCTAGCGGTTAACAATGAGCAGTACTTC
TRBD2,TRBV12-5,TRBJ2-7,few,CASGLSASGYEQYF,TGTGCTAGTGGTTTATCGGCTAGCGGCTACGAGCAGTACTTC
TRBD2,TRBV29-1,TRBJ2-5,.,CSVEVRSGRIPVTQYF,TGCAGCGTTGAGGTACGTAGCGGGAGGATCCCAGTGACCCAGTACTTC
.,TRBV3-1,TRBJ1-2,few,CASSQVLPYGYTF,TGTGCCAGCAGCCAAGTTCTACCATATGGCTACACCTTC
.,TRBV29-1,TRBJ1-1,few,CSVGESGTPNTEAFF,TGCAGCGTGGGCGAGAGCGGGACTCCAAACACTGAGGCTTTCTTT
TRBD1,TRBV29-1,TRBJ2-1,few,CSFFRDRVQFF,TGCAGTTTCTTCCGGGACAGGGTCCAGTTCTTC
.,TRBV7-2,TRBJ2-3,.,CVSSFSGRDTQYF,TGTGTCAGCAGCTTTTCAGGGAGAGATACGCAGTATTTT
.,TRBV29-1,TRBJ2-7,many,CTPPGVSSYEQYF,TGCACCCCTCCCGGGGTGAGCTCCTACGAGCAGTACTTC
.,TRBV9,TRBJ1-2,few,CASNPTGGQGYYGYTF,TGTGCCAGCAACCCAACCGGTGGGCAGGGCTACTATGGCTACACCTTC
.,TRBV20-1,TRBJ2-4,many,CSARGASGNIQYF,TGCAGTGCTAGAGGGGCTAGTGGAAACATTCAGTACTTC
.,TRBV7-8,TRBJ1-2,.,CAGSLAPVLYGYTF,TGTGCCGGCAGCTTAGCACCAGTACTCTATGGCTACACCTTC
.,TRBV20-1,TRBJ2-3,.,CSALNWDTQYF,TGCAGTGCTTTAAACTGGGATACGCAGTATTTT
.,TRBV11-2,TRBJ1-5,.,CASSRGRGEMGDQPQHF,TGTGCCAGCAGCCGGGGACGGGGGGAGATGGGGGATCAGCCCCAGCATTTT
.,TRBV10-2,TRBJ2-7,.,CASSDFVGQNYEQYF,TGCGCCAGCAGTGATTTTGTTGGACAGAACTACGAGCAGTACTTC
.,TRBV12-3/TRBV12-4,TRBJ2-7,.,CASSGGGARYEQYF,TGTGCCAGCAGCGGGGGCGGGGCCCGCTACGAGCAGTACTTC
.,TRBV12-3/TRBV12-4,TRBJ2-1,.,CAGSLAAGRAEYNEQFF,TGTGCCGGCAGTTTAGCAGCAGGCAGGGCGGAATACAATGAGCAGTTCTTC
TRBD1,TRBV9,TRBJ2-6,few,CASSGGRDRASGANVLTF,TGTGCCAGCAGCGGGGGCAGGGACAGGGCCTCTGGGGCCAACGTCCTGACTTTC
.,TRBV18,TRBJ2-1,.,CASSPQESSYNEQFF,TGTGCCAGCTCACCACAGGAGAGCTCCTACAATGAGCAGTTCTTC
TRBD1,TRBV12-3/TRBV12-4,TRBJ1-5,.,CASSFQGALAGQPQHF,TGTGCCAGCAGTTTCCAGGGGGCTCTTGCGGGTCAGCCCCAGCATTTT
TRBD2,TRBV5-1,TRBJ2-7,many,CASAGLAGPYEQYF,TGCGCCAGCGCGGGACTAGCGGGCCCCTACGAGCAGTACTTC
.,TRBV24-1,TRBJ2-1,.,CATSDSTGNEQFF,TGTGCCACCAGTGATTCTACGGGTAATGAGCAGTTCTTC
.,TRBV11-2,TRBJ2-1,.,CASSLQTYGQFF,TGTGCCAGCAGCCTACAGACATATGGGCAGTTCTTC
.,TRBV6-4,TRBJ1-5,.,CASSVNSYSNRPQHF,TGTGCCAGCAGTGTAAACAGTTATAGCAATCGGCCCCAGCATTTT
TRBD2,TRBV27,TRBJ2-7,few,CASGWGGYEQYF,TGTGCCAGCGGGTGGGGGGGCTACGAGCAGTACTTC
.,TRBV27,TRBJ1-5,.,CASSFVGLSNQPQHF,TGTGCCAGCAGTTTTGTAGGACTGAGCAATCAGCCCCAGCATTTT
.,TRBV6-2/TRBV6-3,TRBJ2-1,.,CVSSYWTVYNEQFF,TGTGTCAGCAGTTATTGGACAGTCTACAATGAGCAGTTCTTC
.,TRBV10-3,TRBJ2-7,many,CAISDQVIAEYEQYF,TGTGCCATCAGTGACCAGGTAATAGCGGAATACGAGCAGTACTTC
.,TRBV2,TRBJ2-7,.,CASSGTPGGEQYF,TGTGCCAGCAGTGGGACCCCGGGTGGCGAGCAGTACTTC
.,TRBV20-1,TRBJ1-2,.,CSARDPQPYGHTF,TGCAGTGCTAGAGATCCGCAGCCCTATGGCCACACCTTC
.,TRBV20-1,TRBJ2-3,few,CSARGSAPIPTDTQYF,TGCAGTGCGAGGGGGTCCGCTCCAATACCCACAGATACGCAGTATTTT
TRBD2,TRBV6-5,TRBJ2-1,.,CASSYGGLADNEQFF,TGTGCCAGCAGTTACGGAGGACTAGCTGACAATGAGCAGTTCTTC
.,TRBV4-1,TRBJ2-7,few,CASSQVLGTGSYEQYF,TGCGCCAGCAGCCAAGTGTTAGGGACTGGGTCCTACGAGCAGTACTTC
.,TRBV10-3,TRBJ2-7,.,CAISDLGEVSEQYF,TGTGCCATCAGTGACCTCGGAGAAGTTTCCGAGCAGTACTTC
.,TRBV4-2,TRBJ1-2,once,CASSQDEDSPGYTF,TGTGCCAGCAGCCAAGATGAGGACAGCCCAGGCTACACCTTC
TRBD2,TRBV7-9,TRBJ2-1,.,CASSSPRATLGTNNEQFF,TGTGCCAGCAGCTCCCCCCGTGCAACCCTTGGGACTAACAATGAGCAGTTCTTC
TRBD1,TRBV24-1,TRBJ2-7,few,CATSEGTGGSYEQYF,TGTGCCACCAGTGAAGGGACAGGGGGATCGTACGAGCAGTACTTC
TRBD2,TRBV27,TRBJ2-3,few,CASSFAGGQYF,TGTGCCAGCAGTTTTGCGGGGGGGCAGTATTTT
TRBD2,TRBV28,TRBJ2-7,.,CASSLLREVHEQYF,TGTGCCAGCAGTTTATTGCGGGAGGTTCACGAGCAGTACTTC
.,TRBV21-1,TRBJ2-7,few,CASSKEVVDFNYEQYF,TGTGCCAGCAGCAAAGAGGTCGTGGATTTCAACTACGAGCAGTACTTC
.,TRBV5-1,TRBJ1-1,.,CASRGLQGNTEAFF,TGCGCCAGCAGGGGACTACAAGGGAACACTGAAGCTTTCTTT
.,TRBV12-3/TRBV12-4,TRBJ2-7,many,CASRSGTSDEQYF,TGTGCCAGCAGGTCCGGGACCTCGGACGAGCAGTACTTC
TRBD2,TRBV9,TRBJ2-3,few,CASSVAVGGSTDTQYF,TGTGCCAGCAGCGTAGCCGTCGGGGGGAGCACAGATACGCAGTATTTT
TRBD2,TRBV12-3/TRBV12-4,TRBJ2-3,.,CASSPGTSGSSDTQYF,TGTGCCAGCAGTCCAGGGACTAGCGGGAGCTCAGATACGCAGTATTTT
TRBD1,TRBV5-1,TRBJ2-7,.,CASSSGTGGENEQYF,TGCGCCAGCAGCTCCGGGACAGGGGGCGAGAATGAGCAGTACTTC
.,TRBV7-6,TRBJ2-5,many,CASSPRTIETQYF,TGTGCCAGCAGCCCACGGACTATAGAGACCCAGTACTTC
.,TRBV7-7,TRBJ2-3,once,CASSSGRWDTQYF,TGTGCCAGCAGCTCCGGACGGTGGGATACGCAGTATTTT
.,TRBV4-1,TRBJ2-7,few,CASMGRDYEQYF,TGCGCCAGCATGGGCAGGGACTACGAGCAGTACTTC
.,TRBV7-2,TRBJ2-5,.,CASSSSSLRRETQYF,TGTGCCAGCAGCTCATCCTCACTACGTCGTGAGACCCAGTACTTC